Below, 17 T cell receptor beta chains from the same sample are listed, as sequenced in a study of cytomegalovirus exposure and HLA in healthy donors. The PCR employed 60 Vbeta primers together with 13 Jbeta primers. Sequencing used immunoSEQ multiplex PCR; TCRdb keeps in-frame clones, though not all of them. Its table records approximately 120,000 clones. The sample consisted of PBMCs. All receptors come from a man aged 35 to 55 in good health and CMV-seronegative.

This chain's CDR3 is CASSPASGRAYNEQFF. The CDR3 DNA follows: TGTGCCAGCAGCCCCGCTAGCGGGAGGGCCTACAATGAGCAGTTCTTC. This chain connects TRBV11-3 to TRBJ2-1; 12 bases fit TRBD2. The CDR3 has 16 amino acids. Germline loops: CDR1 SGHNT, CDR2 YENEEA. Losses at the gene ends were 5 bases for V and 2 bases for J; bases not matched to a gene: 4. Complete variable domain (other parts from reference TRBV11-3 and TRBJ2-1): EAGVVQSPRYKIIEKKQPVAFWCNPISGHNTLYWYLQNLGQGPELLIRYENEEAVDDSQLPKDRFSAERLKGVDSTLKIQPAELGDSAVYLCASSPASGRAYNEQFFGPGTRLTVL.

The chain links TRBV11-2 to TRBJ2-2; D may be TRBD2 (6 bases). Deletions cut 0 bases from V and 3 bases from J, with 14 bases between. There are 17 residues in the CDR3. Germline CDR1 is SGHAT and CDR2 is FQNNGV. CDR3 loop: CASSLEGRRADTGELFF. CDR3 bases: TGTGCCAGCAGCTTAGAGGGCCGGAGGGCCGACACCGGGGAGCTGTTTTTT.

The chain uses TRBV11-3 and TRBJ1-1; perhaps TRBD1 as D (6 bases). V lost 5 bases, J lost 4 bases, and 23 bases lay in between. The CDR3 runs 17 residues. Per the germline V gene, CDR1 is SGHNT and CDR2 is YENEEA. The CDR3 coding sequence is TGTGCCAGCAGCCATCCGCCCGGGGGGCCCCCAGGCACTGAAGCTTTCTTT. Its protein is CASSHPPGGPPGTEAFF. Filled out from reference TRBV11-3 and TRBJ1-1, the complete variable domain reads EAGVVQSPRYKIIEKKQPVAFWCNPISGHNTLYWYLQNLGQGPELLIRYENEEAVDDSQLPKDRFSAERLKGVDSTLKIQPAELGDSAVYLCASSHPPGGPPGTEAFFGQGTRLTVV.

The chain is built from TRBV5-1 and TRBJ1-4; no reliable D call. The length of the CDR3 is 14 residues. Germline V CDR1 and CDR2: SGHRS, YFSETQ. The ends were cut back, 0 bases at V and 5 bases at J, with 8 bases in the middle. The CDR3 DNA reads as TGCGCCAGCAGCTTGGTTGGTCTAAATGAAAAACTGTTTTTT. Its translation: CASSLVGLNEKLFF.

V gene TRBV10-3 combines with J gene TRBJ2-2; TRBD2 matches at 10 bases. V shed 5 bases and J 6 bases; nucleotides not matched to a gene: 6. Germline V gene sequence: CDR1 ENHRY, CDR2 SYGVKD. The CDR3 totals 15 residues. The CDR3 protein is CAISQAGGPSGELFF. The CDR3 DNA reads TGTGCCATCAGTCAAGCGGGAGGGCCGTCCGGGGAGCTGTTTTTT.

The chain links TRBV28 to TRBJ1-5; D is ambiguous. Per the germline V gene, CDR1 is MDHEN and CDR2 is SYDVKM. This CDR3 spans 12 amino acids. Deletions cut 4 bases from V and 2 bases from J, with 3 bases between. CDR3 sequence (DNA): TGTGCCAGCAGTTCGGGCAATCAGCCCCAGCATTTT. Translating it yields CASSSGNQPQHF. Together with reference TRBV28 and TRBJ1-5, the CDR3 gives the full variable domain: DVKVTQSSRYLVKRTGEKVFLECVQDMDHENMFWYRQDPGLGLRLIYFSYDVKMKEKGDIPEGYSVSREKKERFSLILESASTNQTSMYLCASSSGNQPQHFGDGTRLSIL.

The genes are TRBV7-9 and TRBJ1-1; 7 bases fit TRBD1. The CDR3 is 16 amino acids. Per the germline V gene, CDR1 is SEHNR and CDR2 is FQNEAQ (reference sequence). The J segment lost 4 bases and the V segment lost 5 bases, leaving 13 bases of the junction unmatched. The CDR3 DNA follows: TGTGCCAGCAGCCGAGGACAGGCCTACGGTGGCACTGAAGCTTTCTTT. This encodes CASSRGQAYGGTEAFF.

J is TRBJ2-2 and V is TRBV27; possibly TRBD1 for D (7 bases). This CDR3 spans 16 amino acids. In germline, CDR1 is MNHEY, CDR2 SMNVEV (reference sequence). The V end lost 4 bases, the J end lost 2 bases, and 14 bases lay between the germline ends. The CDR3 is CASSSPGGLNTGELFF. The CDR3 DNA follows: TGTGCCAGCAGTTCCCCAGGGGGGCTTAACACCGGGGAGCTGTTTTTT.

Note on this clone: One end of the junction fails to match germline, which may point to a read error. The CDR3 DNA sequence: TGCGCCAGCAGTGAGAGGTCACTTGGAGACACCATATATTTT. Translated, it gives CASSERSLGDTIYF. The chain has TRBV10-1 and TRBJ1-3; D is undetermined. Germline CDR1 WNHNN, CDR2 SYGVQD (reference sequence). The CDR3 runs 14 residues.

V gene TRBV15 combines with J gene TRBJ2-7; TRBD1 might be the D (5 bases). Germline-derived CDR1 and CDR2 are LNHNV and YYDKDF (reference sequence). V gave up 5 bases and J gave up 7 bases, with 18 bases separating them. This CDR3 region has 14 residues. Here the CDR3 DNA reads TGTGCCACCAGCCTGGGGCAGGTGGGCTCTGAGCAGTACTTC. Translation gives CATSLGQVGSEQYF.

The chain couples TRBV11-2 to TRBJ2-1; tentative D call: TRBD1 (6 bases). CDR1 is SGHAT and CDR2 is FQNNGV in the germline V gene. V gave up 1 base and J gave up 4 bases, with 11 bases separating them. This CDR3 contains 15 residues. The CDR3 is CASSLGWGQYNEQFF. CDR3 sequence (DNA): TGTGCCAGCAGCTTAGGATGGGGGCAGTACAATGAGCAGTTCTTC.

In nucleotides, the CDR3 is TGTGCCAGCAGCTCGCCCCCGGGGAGAGAGACCCAGTACTTC. Translation: CASSSPPGRETQYF. The rearrangement joins TRBV7-2 to TRBJ2-5, with a possible D match to TRBD2 (5 bases). Germline V lookup: CDR1 SGHTA, CDR2 FQGNSA. The CDR3 is made up of 14 amino acids. V was clipped by 4 bases and J by 4 bases, with 13 bases between them. Looking up the rest from reference TRBV7-2 and TRBJ2-5 gives the full variable domain: GAGVSQSPSNKVTEKGKDVELRCDPISGHTALYWYRQSLGQGLEFLIYFQGNSAPDKSGLPSDRFSAERTGGSVSTLTIQRTQQEDSAVYLCASSSPPGRETQYFGPGTRLLVL.

The CDR3 DNA follows: TGTGCCAGCAACCCCACGACAGGGGCATTAGGGAGGACTGAAGCTTTCTTT. This codes for CASNPTTGALGRTEAFF. The chain is built from TRBV14 and TRBJ1-1, with TRBD1 matching over 8 bases. The CDR3 is 17 residues long. Germline loops: CDR1 SGHDN, CDR2 FVKESK. V lost 7 bases to trimming and J lost 5 bases; unmatched junction nucleotides: 18.

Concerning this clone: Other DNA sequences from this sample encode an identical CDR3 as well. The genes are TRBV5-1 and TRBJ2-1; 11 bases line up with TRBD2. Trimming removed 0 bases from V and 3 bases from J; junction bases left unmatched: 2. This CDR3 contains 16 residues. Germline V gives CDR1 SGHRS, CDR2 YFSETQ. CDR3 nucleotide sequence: TGCGCCAGCAGCTTGGGTGGGACTAGCGGCTACAATGAGCAGTTCTTC. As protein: CASSLGGTSGYNEQFF.

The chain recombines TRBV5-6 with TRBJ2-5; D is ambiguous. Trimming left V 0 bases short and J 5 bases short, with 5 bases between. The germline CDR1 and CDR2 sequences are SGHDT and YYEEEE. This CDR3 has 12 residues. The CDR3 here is CASSLDSETQYF. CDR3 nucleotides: TGTGCCAGCAGCTTGGATTCTGAGACCCAGTACTTC. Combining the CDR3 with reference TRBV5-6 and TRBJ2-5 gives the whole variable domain DAGVTQSPTHLIKTRGQQVTLRCSPKSGHDTVSWYQQALGQGPQFIFQYYEEEERQRGNFPDRFSGHQFPNYSSELNVNALLLGDSALYLCASSLDSETQYFGPGTRLLVL.

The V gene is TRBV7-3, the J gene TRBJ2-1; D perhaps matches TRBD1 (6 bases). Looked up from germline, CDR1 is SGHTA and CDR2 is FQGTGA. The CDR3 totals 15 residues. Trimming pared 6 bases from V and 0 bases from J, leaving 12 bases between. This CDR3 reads CASSAQGSSYNEQFF. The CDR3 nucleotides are TGTGCCAGCAGTGCCCAGGGGAGCTCCTACAATGAGCAGTTCTTC.

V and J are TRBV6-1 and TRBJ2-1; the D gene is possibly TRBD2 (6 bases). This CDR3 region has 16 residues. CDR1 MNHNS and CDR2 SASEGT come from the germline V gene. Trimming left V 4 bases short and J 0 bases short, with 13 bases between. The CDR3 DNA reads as TGTGCCAGCAGTGGATGGCTAGCGAACTCCTACAATGAGCAGTTCTTC. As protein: CASSGWLANSYNEQFF.